This TCR beta chain comes out of a study of T-cell memory formation after mild COVID-19 (dated by TCRdb to the early 2020s). At the level of the whole study: Most TCR sequence clusters were specific to one of the two donors. T-cell clones expanding and contracting after mild COVID-19 in two donors were tracked by longitudinal TCRalpha and TCRbeta repertoire sequencing. The cohort was made up of two young adult volunteers, one female and one male, who were previously healthy. Findings and caveats that apply to the study as a whole: Balanced CD4/CD8 phenotypes were observed for clones contracting from day 15 to 85, whereas a bias towards CD4+ was observed for a second wave of clones expanding from day 15 to 37. Whether the second-wave clones peaking on day 37 were SARS-CoV-2 specific was not confirmed. Some responding clones were detected in pre-infection memory, suggesting pre-existing cross-reactive memory T cells joined the SARS-CoV-2 response. The study covered only a couple of mild cases, and larger cohorts including severe cases with pre-infection samples were considered necessary. Contracting CD4+ clones were found mainly in CM and EM memory subsets, while CD8+ clones were enriched in EMRA.

Ficoll-Paque density gradient centrifugation was the method used to isolate PBMCs. This clonotype was seen ten or more times. Its antigen has not been determined. The record has no base qualities; no much larger clone is one base away. Sequencing instrument: Illumina NovaSeq 6000. TCRalpha and TCRbeta cDNA libraries were built by 5'RACE with constant-segment primers, adding sample barcodes and unique molecular identifiers. RNA was extracted from every sample with Trizol reagent. Amplification of the libraries took two PCR steps, and the second step added a second sample barcode plus Illumina TruSeq adapters. Sequencing of libraries was performed on an Illumina NovaSeq with 2 x 150 bp paired-end reads. In the authors' own workflow: With migec v1.2.7, reads were demultiplexed and then collapsed into UMI-guided consensus sequences. With mixcr v2.1.11, UMI consensuses were aligned to TRA and TRB V and J templates and assembled into clonotypes. Expanded or contracted clonotypes were those called significant by both edgeR and NoisET, with noise models trained on biological replicates. For edgeR calls, the thresholds were a false discovery rate-adjusted p below 0.01 and a log2 fold-change of 1. As an exploratory analysis of dynamics, max-normalized trajectories of the 1000 most abundant clonotypes were examined by PCA with hierarchical clustering. Separately sequenced CD4+ and CD8+ repertoires were used to assign a CD4 or CD8 phenotype to each responding clone. The raw public reads went through TCRdb reprocessing: fastp at Q25, MiXCR clone calling, in-frame beta chains kept. Rows matching on CDR3 protein sequence are summarized as one entry with the most common DNA and genes. The V and J calls follow TCRdb's processing rather than the paper's. The sample contains under 300,000 distinct CDR3 sequences, 8.5% to 9.5% of them found a single time. The ten biggest clones cover under 25% of the sample.

The CDR3 covers 13 residues, taking in both the cysteine and the phenylalanine. Only the CDR3 DNA stays, 39 bases, in frame from base 1. CDR1 and CDR2 were assigned from the germline V gene as SGHTA and FQGNSA. Cut back by 1 base and 9 bases, the V and J ends lie 10 bases apart. The chain uses TRBV7-2 and TRBJ2-1; the D segment may tentatively be TRBD1 or TRBD2, each giving 5 matched bases. The sequenced sample was PBMCs or a T cell subset sorted from them (not recorded which). The sequence derives from a man aged 18 to 29 who had mild COVID-19 (a few samples of this study predate the infection). The sample titles of this study are shuffled in the database, so cell type and time point are left out; the donor was told from shared clones. The DNA sequence is TGTGCCAGCAGCTTAGGACGGGGCAGTGAGCAGTTCTTC. Its coded protein is CASSLGRGSEQFF.